Described below is a single T cell receptor beta chain sequence and its context. Its antigen remains unidentified. The data were obtained in a study of cytomegalovirus exposure and HLA in healthy donors. Study results and limitations: Accurate predictions that matched the HLA-A and HLA-B alleles of most subjects were reportedly made from TCR beta sequences. Presence/absence analyses rested on an assumption that sequencing depth was roughly uniform across donors. The authors considered a cluster of highly shared sequence variants likely to be a sequencing artifact.

60 Vbeta and 13 Jbeta primers were used in PCR. This table comes from immunoSEQ multiplex PCR, and its TCRdb copy is limited to in-frame clones, with some not included. The repertoire includes roughly 100,000 clones, over 75% of them detected once, and 5.8% sits in the top ten. Germline V CDR1 and CDR2: SNHLY, FYNNEI. Germline trimming cut 7 bases from V and 5 bases from J; bases unmatched to any gene: 8. The CDR3 extends over 13 amino acids. The gene calls are TRBV2 and TRBJ2-7, with 7 bases matching TRBD1. The clonotype was recovered from a man aged 60 to 69 in good health and CMV-seropositive. Sample: PBMCs. The CDR3 DNA sequence: TGTGCCAGCACCTGGACAGGCGGCAACGAGCAGTACTTC. Translating gives CASTWTGGNEQYF.